This record covers a single T cell receptor (beta chain). No antigen is known for it. Naivety among CD8 cells was defined by CD45RO negativity and positive CCR7 selection, thereby excluding terminally differentiated effector memory CD45RA+ cells. The sample originates from a study of shared clonotypes between healthy human individuals. Some clones are missing from TCRdb's copy, which holds only in-frame ones; the method was immunoSEQ multiplex PCR. The sample records some 2,000,000 clones, about 95% being singletons. Findings and limits, study-wide: Sample collection involved blood only; tissue repertoires are likely different.

The V and J ends lost 0 bases and 1 base, in that order; junction bases with no gene match: 8. Germline values: CDR1 SGHDT, CDR2 YYEEEE. There are 19 residues in the CDR3. Sequencing was performed on naive CD8+ T cells sorted from blood. This sequence joins TRBV5-6 and TRBJ2-3, with 13 bases identical to TRBD2. The TCR sequence derives from a young man in good health. The CDR3 sequence is CASSLERTSGGSGTDTQYF. The CDR3 nucleotides read TGTGCCAGCAGCTTGGAAAGGACTAGCGGGGGAAGCGGCACAGATACGCAGTATTTT.